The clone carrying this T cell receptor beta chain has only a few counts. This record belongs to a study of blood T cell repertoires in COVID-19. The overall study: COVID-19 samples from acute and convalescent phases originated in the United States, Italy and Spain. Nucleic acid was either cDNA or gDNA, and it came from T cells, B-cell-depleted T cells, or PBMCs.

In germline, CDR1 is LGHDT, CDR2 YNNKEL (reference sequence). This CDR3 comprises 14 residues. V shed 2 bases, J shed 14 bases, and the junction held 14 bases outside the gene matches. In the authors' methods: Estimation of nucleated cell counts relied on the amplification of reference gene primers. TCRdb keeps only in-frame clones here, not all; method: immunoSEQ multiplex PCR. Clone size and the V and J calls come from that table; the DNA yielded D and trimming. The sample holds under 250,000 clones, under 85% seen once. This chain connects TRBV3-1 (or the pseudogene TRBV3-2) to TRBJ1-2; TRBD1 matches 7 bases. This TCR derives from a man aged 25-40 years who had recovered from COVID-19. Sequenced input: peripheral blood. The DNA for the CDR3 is TGTGCCAGCAGCCAACCTGACAGGGCCGCTTTGGTGACCTTC. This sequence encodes CASSQPDRAALVTF.